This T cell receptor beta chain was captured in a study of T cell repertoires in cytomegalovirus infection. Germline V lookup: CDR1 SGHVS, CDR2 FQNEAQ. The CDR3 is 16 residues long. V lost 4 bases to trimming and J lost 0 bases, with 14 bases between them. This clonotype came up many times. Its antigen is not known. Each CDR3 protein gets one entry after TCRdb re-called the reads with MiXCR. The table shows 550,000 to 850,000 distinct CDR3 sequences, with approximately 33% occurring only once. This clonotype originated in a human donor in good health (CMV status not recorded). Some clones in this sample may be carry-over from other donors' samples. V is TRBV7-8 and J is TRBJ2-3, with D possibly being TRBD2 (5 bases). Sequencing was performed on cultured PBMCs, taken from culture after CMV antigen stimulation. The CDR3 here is CASSWTDFTSTDTQYF. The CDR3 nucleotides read TGTGCCAGCAGCTGGACTGACTTCACTAGCACAGATACGCAGTATTTT.